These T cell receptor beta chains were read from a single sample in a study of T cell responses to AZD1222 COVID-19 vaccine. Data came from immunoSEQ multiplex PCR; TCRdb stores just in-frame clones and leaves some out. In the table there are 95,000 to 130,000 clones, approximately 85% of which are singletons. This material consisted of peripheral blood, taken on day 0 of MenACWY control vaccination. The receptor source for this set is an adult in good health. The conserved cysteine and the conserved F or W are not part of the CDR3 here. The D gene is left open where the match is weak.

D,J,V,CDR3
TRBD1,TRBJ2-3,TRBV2,ASSPVSGTGEETDTQY
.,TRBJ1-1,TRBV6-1,ASSELVTGKGAF
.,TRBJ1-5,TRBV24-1,ATSGGGNQPQH
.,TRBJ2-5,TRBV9,ASSPRGDGARETQY
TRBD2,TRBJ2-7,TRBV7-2,ASSLEFIAGGEQY
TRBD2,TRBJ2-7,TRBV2,ASSEEGLATYEQY
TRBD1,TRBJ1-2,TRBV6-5,ASRPGQGFFYGYT
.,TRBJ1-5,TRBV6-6,ASSYGGNQPQH
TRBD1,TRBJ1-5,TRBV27,ASPPGQGGNQPQH
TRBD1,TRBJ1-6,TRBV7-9,ASTGQVGSPLH
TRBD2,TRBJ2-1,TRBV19,ASSIEAGGYNEQF